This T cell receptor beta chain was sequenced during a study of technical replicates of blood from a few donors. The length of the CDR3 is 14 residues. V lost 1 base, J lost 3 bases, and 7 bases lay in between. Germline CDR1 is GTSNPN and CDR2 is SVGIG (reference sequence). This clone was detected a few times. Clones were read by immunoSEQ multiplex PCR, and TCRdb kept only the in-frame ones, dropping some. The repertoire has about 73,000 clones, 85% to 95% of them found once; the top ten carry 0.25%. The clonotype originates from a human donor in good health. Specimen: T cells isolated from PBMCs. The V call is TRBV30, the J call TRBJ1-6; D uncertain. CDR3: CAWSGSLYNSPLHF. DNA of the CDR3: TGTGCCTGGAGTGGTTCTCTCTATAATTCACCCCTCCACTTT.